These 9 T cell receptor beta chains came from one sample sequenced in a study of cytomegalovirus exposure and HLA in healthy donors. Both 60 Vbeta primers and 13 Jbeta primers went into the PCR. The table came from immunoSEQ multiplex PCR; TCRdb's copy has only in-frame clones and leaves some out. The data contain around 91,000 clones, less than 85% of them seen just once; the ten biggest clones take up roughly 2.2%. The source material was PBMCs. Receptors were obtained from a young man in good health and CMV-seronegative.

In this sample, this clone turned up a few times. The chain couples TRBV10-1 to TRBJ2-1; 8 positions match TRBD2. This CDR3 region has 15 residues. V lost 10 bases and J lost 4; bases outside the gene matches: 12. Germline V gene lookup returns CDR1 WNHNN and CDR2 SYGVQD (reference sequence). CDR3 sequence reads: CANIPPTSGYNEQFF. DNA for the CDR3: TGCGCCAACATACCCCCAACTAGCGGATACAATGAGCAGTTCTTC.

This clone was seen a handful of times. This rearrangement joins TRBV12-5 to TRBJ1-2, with TRBD1 as a possible D gene (6 bases). Looked up from germline, CDR1 is LGHNT and CDR2 is FRNRAP. The ends were cut back, 5 bases at V and 8 bases at J, with 15 bases in the middle. The CDR3 covers 13 residues. CDR3 sequence reads: CASGPGTYGGYTF. CDR3 DNA: TGTGCTAGTGGTCCAGGGACATACGGAGGCTACACCTTC.

The gene calls are TRBV7-2 and TRBJ2-3; D possibly corresponds to TRBD2 (6 bases). The CDR3 consists of 15 residues. Deletions cut 5 bases from V and 0 bases from J, with 12 bases between. Germline V gene sequence: CDR1 SGHTA, CDR2 FQGNSA. CDR3 sequence reads: CASSPDYLSTDTQYF. Here the CDR3 DNA reads TGTGCCAGCAGCCCGGACTACCTTAGCACAGATACGCAGTATTTT.

The chain employs TRBV25-1 and TRBJ1-1; D is perhaps TRBD1 (6 bases). V dropped 0 bases and J dropped 4 bases, with 12 bases sitting between them. The CDR3 runs 15 residues. The germline CDR1 and CDR2 sequences are MGHDK and SYGVNS. CDR3 region: CASSEYGGGGTEAFF. In nucleotides, the CDR3 is TGTGCCAGCAGTGAATATGGGGGAGGGGGCACTGAAGCTTTCTTT. The full variable domain, in which reference TRBV25-1 and TRBJ1-1 provide the parts outside the CDR3, is EADIYQTPRYLVIGTGKKITLECSQTMGHDKMYWYQQDPGMELHLIHYSYGVNSTEKGDLSSESTVSRIRTEHFPLTLESARPSHTSQYLCASSEYGGGGTEAFFGQGTRLTVV.

The chain combines TRBV12-1 with TRBJ1-3. TRBV12-1 is an annotated pseudogene. The CDR3 is 14 residues long. The CDR3 nucleotides are TGTGCCAGCAGCTTTGGGGAGATTGGAAACACCATATATTTT. The encoded protein is CASSFGEIGNTIYF.

This clone was picked up one time. V is TRBV7-3 and J is TRBJ2-1; 14 bases fit TRBD2. The CDR3 is 17 residues long. V dropped 0 bases and J dropped 7; count of bases not matched to a gene: 5. In germline, CDR1 is SGHTA, CDR2 FQGTGA. CDR3 in DNA: TGTGCCAGCAGCTTAACCGGGACTAGCGGGAGCTTAAATGAGCAGTTCTTC. Residues: CASSLTGTSGSLNEQFF.

V and J are TRBV7-9 and TRBJ2-1; perhaps TRBD2 as D (5 bases). The CDR3 has 14 amino acids. CDR1 and CDR2 (germline): SEHNR, FQNEAQ (reference sequence). V gave up 5 bases and J gave up 6 bases, with 14 bases separating them. The CDR3 nucleotides read TGTGCCAGCAGCCCCTCTTTTGAGGGCAATGAGCAGTTCTTC. Its translation: CASSPSFEGNEQFF.

V usage is TRBV18 and J usage is TRBJ2-7; no clear D gene. V was shortened by 2 bases and J by 0 bases, with 8 bases between the two germline ends. The CDR3 is made up of 14 amino acids. The V gene's germline CDR1 is KGHSH and CDR2 LQKENI. The CDR3, as DNA: TGTGCCAGCTCACCAGGGCAGACCTCCTACGAGCAGTACTTC. Translated: CASSPGQTSYEQYF.

This clone was found a few times. V usage is TRBV4-3 and J usage is TRBJ2-1, with 7 bases lining up with TRBD1. This CDR3 is 15 amino acids long. Germline CDR1 LGHNA, CDR2 YSLEER. The trim removed 4 bases at V and 8 bases at J, leaving 11 bases unmatched. The CDR3 loop is CASSPRGPPVDEQFF. In DNA form, the CDR3 reads TGCGCCAGCAGCCCAAGGGGGCCCCCGGTCGATGAGCAGTTCTTC.